The 30 T cell receptor beta chains below come from one sample, sequenced in a study of T-cell memory formation after mild COVID-19. One entry per CDR3 protein, called by TCRdb with MiXCR from the 5' RACE reads. The repertoire holds roughly 110,000 distinct CDR3 sequences, with approximately 14% as singletons. The sequenced sample consisted of PBMCs or a T cell subset sorted from them (not recorded which). The receptors come from a young man who had mild COVID-19 (a few samples of this study predate the infection). Cell type and time point are not known.

This rearrangement joins TRBV5-6 to TRBJ1-5; D is unclear. The germline V gene encodes CDR1 SGHDT and CDR2 YYEEEE. This CDR3 contains 13 residues. V lost 2 bases and J lost 7, with 10 bases in between. The DNA of the CDR3 is TGTGCCAGCAGCTTAGGATCGATGCAGCCCCAGCATTTT. Its protein product is CASSLGSMQPQHF.

The CDR3 is CASSQALQGALTDEQFF. For the CDR3, the DNA is TGCGCCAGCAGCCAAGCCTTGCAGGGGGCCCTTACCGATGAGCAGTTCTTC. The rearrangement joins TRBV4-3 to TRBJ2-1; 8 nucleotides line up with TRBD1. This CDR3 comprises 17 residues. The junction had 13 bases not matched to a gene; V was cut back by 1 base and J by 8 bases. From germline, CDR1 is LGHNA and CDR2 YSLEER.

The chain joins TRBV24-1 to TRBJ2-1; 7 bases are a match to TRBD2. The CDR3 is 16 residues long. The V gene's germline CDR1 is KGHDR and CDR2 SFDVKD. Trimming took 4 bases from V and 8 from J; bases not matched to a gene: 13. The CDR3 coding sequence is TGTGCCACCAGTGAACTACGACTAGCATGGATAGATGAGCAGTTCTTC. It is translated as CATSELRLAWIDEQFF.

This clonotype was recorded a few times. The CDR3 loop reads CAISLDLAKNIQYF. CDR3 DNA: TGTGCCATCAGTCTGGATCTAGCCAAAAACATTCAGTACTTC. This chain connects TRBV10-3 to TRBJ2-4; D remains ambiguous. The CDR3 runs 14 residues. CDR1 is ENHRY and CDR2 is SYGVKD in the germline V gene. The V end was cut by 5 bases, the J end by 0 bases, with 8 bases between.

This clonotype was detected many times. The genes are TRBV20-1 and TRBJ2-5, with D uncertain. Trimming left V 3 bases short and J 3 bases short, with 20 bases between. The CDR3 extends over 16 amino acids. Germline CDR1 reads DFQATT; CDR2 reads SNEGSKA (reference sequence). This CDR3 reads CSASESLVRVEETQYF. For the CDR3, the DNA is TGCAGTGCTAGCGAATCCCTGGTTCGGGTCGAAGAGACCCAGTACTTC.

The chain combines TRBV6-6 with TRBJ1-6; 9 positions match TRBD1. The CDR3 is made up of 15 amino acids. The germline CDR1 and CDR2 sequences are MNHNY and SVGAGI (reference sequence). V lost 0 bases, J lost 7 bases, and 1 base stayed unmatched. The CDR3 loop is CASSYSTGGNSPLHF. The CDR3 bases are TGTGCCAGCAGTTACTCGACAGGGGGAAATTCACCCCTCCACTTT.

This clonotype was counted between two and nine times. The CDR3 DNA follows: TGTGCCAGCAGCTTTACCAGAGCCTACGAGCAGTACTTC. Residues: CASSFTRAYEQYF. The chain links TRBV7-9 to TRBJ2-7; D is undetermined. Looked up from germline, CDR1 is SEHNR and CDR2 is FQNEAQ (reference sequence). CDR3 length equals 13 residues. Trimming shortened V by 3 bases and J by 2 bases, and 8 bases separated the two germline ends.

This clonotype was counted ten times or more. This chain connects TRBV20-1 to TRBJ2-1; possible D gene TRBD2, 6 bases. V shed 6 bases and J shed 7 bases, with 19 bases lying between them. Germline CDR1 reads DFQATT; CDR2 reads SNEGSKA (reference sequence). The CDR3 has 14 amino acids. The CDR3 DNA reads TGCAGTGCCTCCAAATCACAGGAGGGGAATGAGCAGTTCTTC. It encodes CSASKSQEGNEQFF.

This clonotype showed up just a few times. The rearrangement joins TRBV5-1 to TRBJ1-1; unclear D gene. The CDR3 is 16 amino acids. Germline V gene data show CDR1 as SGHRS and CDR2 as YFSETQ. Trimming cost V 0 bases and J 1 base, with 13 bases left between them. The CDR3 region is CASSLGPSSANTEAFF. CDR3 coding DNA: TGCGCCAGCAGCTTGGGTCCAAGTTCGGCGAACACTGAAGCTTTCTTT.

The chain combines TRBV6-2 or TRBV6-3 with TRBJ2-7, with D unclear. The germline V gene has CDR1 MNHEY and CDR2 SVGEGT. The V and J ends lost 8 bases and 3 bases respectively, with 14 bases between them. The CDR3 covers 13 residues. CDR3 amino acids: CASGYSSYYEQYV. In DNA, the CDR3 is TGTGCCAGCGGATATAGCAGCTACTACGAGCAGTACGTC.

The V and J genes are TRBV27 and TRBJ2-3; no definite D call. The V gene's germline CDR1 is MNHEY and CDR2 SMNVEV (reference sequence). Deletions cut 8 bases from V and 4 bases from J, with 16 bases between. The CDR3 extends over 14 amino acids. The CDR3: CASGEDSSADTQYF. The CDR3 DNA sequence: TGTGCCAGCGGAGAAGATAGCAGCGCAGATACGCAGTATTTT.

This clonotype came up a few times. The rearrangement links TRBV5-1 to TRBJ2-1; no clear D. The germline V and J ends were trimmed by 0 bases and 6 bases, with 10 bases remaining between them. The length of the CDR3 is 14 residues. In germline, CDR1 is SGHRS, CDR2 YFSETQ. The CDR3 loop is CASSLGLTPNEQFF. CDR3 nucleotide sequence: TGCGCCAGCAGCTTGGGACTCACCCCCAATGAGCAGTTCTTC.

V usage is TRBV9 and J usage is TRBJ2-3; D might be TRBD1 or TRBD2, each matching 5 bases. CDR3 length: 15 amino acids. V was shortened by 4 bases and J by 2 bases, with 14 bases between the two germline ends. Germline CDR1 SGDLS, CDR2 YYNGEE. The CDR3 DNA sequence: TGTGCCAGCAGCACCGGGACGGGAAACACAGATACGCAGTATTTT. This encodes CASSTGTGNTDTQYF.

This chain joins TRBV11-2 and TRBJ1-6; TRBD1 aligns across 9 bases. This CDR3 spans 14 amino acids. Germline values: CDR1 SGHAT, CDR2 FQNNGV. J lost 10 bases, V lost 5 bases, and 6 bases had no gene match. CDR3 protein: CASSLRDRASPLHF. For the CDR3, the DNA is TGTGCCAGCAGCCTCCGGGACAGGGCATCACCCCTCCACTTT.

The CDR3 nucleotides read TGTGCCAGCAGCTCCCCCCCTTTGAACACTGAAGCTTTCTTT. This sequence encodes CASSSPPLNTEAFF. V is TRBV7-9 and J is TRBJ1-1; no reliable D call. V lost 4 bases to trimming and J lost 0 bases, with 9 bases between them. This CDR3 contains 14 residues. CDR1 SEHNR and CDR2 FQNEAQ come from the germline V gene (reference sequence).

This clonotype appeared a few times. V usage is TRBV3-1 and J usage is TRBJ1-5, with D uncertain. CDR1 and CDR2 (germline): LGHDT, YNNKEL (reference sequence). The V gene lost 1 base and the J gene lost 0 bases, with 4 bases spanning the gap. This CDR3 comprises 14 residues. The CDR3 DNA reads as TGTGCCAGCAGCCAAGCGTATAGCAATCAGCCCCAGCATTTT. Translating gives CASSQAYSNQPQHF.

V gene TRBV7-9 combines with J gene TRBJ2-5; possible D gene TRBD1, 5 bases. The DNA end is a closer match to TRBJ2-7, so the J assignment may be wrong. The germline gives CDR1 SEHNR, CDR2 FQNEAQ (reference sequence). CDR3 length: 14 amino acids. CDR3 nucleotides: TGTGCCAGCAGCCCCCCAGGGCGATCCTACGAGCAGTACTTC. Translated: CASSPPGRSYEQYF.

This chain connects TRBV7-2 to TRBJ2-1; TRBD1 matches 7 bases. Germline CDR1 and CDR2: SGHTA and FQGNSA. V lost 3 bases, J lost 8 bases, and 7 bases stayed unmatched. This CDR3 has 14 residues. CDR3 residues: CASSFGRGYDEQFF. Written as DNA, the CDR3 is TGTGCCAGCAGCTTCGGCAGGGGGTATGATGAGCAGTTCTTC.

This clonotype turned up a few times. The chain carries TRBV4-2 and TRBJ1-1; 7 bases agree with TRBD1. CDR1 is LGHNA, CDR2 YNFKEQ, per germline. The CDR3 totals 15 residues. V was clipped by 5 bases and J by 3 bases; unmatched bases: 9. The CDR3, as DNA: TGTGCCAGCAGCGAACAGGGGCCCGAGGACACTGAAGCTTTCTTT. Translating gives CASSEQGPEDTEAFF.

This clonotype has only a few counts. This chain connects TRBV4-3 to TRBJ1-2; no reliable D call. V was trimmed by 4 bases and J by 4 bases, leaving 13 bases between them. From germline, CDR1 is LGHNA and CDR2 YSLEER. This CDR3 comprises 14 residues. CDR3 in amino acids: CASSPERRGYGYTF. CDR3 sequence (DNA): TGCGCCAGCAGCCCGGAACGACGCGGCTATGGCTACACCTTC.

This clonotype was found a few times. The chain combines TRBV29-1 with TRBJ1-1, with D tentatively TRBD1 (6 bases). Trimming pared 3 bases from V and 1 base from J, leaving 12 bases between. Germline CDR1 reads SQVTM; CDR2 reads ANQGSEA. The CDR3 runs to 14 residues. The CDR3 spells CSVEDGQRNTEAFF. In nucleotides, the CDR3 is TGCAGCGTTGAGGATGGACAGAGGAACACTGAAGCTTTCTTT.

The gene calls are TRBV4-3 and TRBJ1-1; D gene uncertain. Germline V gene lookup returns CDR1 LGHNA and CDR2 YSLEER. V was clipped by 4 bases and J by 7 bases, with 13 bases between them. CDR3 size: 13 residues. The chain's CDR3 is CASSPRTTGEAFF. The CDR3 bases are TGCGCCAGCAGCCCCCGGACCACGGGTGAAGCTTTCTTT.

This clonotype occurred a few times. The genes are TRBV7-3 and TRBJ2-5; 11 bases map to TRBD1. The CDR3 extends over 15 amino acids. Germline assignment: CDR1 SGHTA and CDR2 FQGTGA. Trimming at V came to 4 bases and at J to 4 bases, leaving 5 bases not matched to a gene. DNA of the CDR3: TGTGCCAGCAGCTGGACAGGGGGCTCGGGAGAGACCCAGTACTTC. This translates into CASSWTGGSGETQYF.

The chain combines TRBV6-6 with TRBJ2-3; D gene unclear. CDR1 and CDR2 (germline): MNHNY, SVGAGI (reference sequence). The CDR3 contains 14 residues. V shed 5 bases and J shed 2 bases, with 11 bases lying between them. The CDR3 region is CASSPRGNTDTQYF. CDR3 DNA: TGTGCCAGCAGTCCCCGCGGAAACACAGATACGCAGTATTTT.

The CDR3 DNA sequence: TGTGCCAGCAGCTTAACGCCCCAGGGTAACACCGGGGAGCTGTTTTTT. The encoded protein is CASSLTPQGNTGELFF. This chain uses TRBV7-3 with TRBJ2-2, with D perhaps TRBD1 (5 bases). This CDR3 region has 16 residues. V shed 0 bases and J shed 2 bases, with 10 bases lying between them. The V gene's germline CDR1 is SGHTA and CDR2 FQGTGA.

This clonotype was recorded a few times. The chain links TRBV21-1 to TRBJ2-7. TRBV21-1 is deemed a pseudogene. This CDR3 has 11 amino acids. The CDR3 is CASSKVGEQYF. CDR3 DNA: TGTGCCAGCAGCAAAGTGGGCGAGCAGTACTTC.

The rearrangement joins TRBV9 to TRBJ1-1, with 11 bases aligning to TRBD1. The germline V gene encodes CDR1 SGDLS and CDR2 YYNGEE. The CDR3 contains 16 residues. Trimming took 0 bases from V and 11 from J; bases not matched to a gene: 12. CDR3 sequence reads: CASSVAGTGGLGLAFF. The CDR3 DNA reads as TGTGCCAGCAGCGTAGCCGGGACAGGGGGATTGGGCTTGGCTTTCTTT.

This clonotype came up a few times. V and J are TRBV5-1 and TRBJ2-1; 9 bases are a match to TRBD1. Germline V gives CDR1 SGHRS, CDR2 YFSETQ. The length of the CDR3 is 14 residues. The trim removed 4 bases at V and 4 bases at J, leaving 3 bases unmatched. CDR3 bases: TGCGCCAGCAGCACGGGACAGGGTTACAATGAGCAGTTCTTC. It translates to CASSTGQGYNEQFF.

This chain joins TRBV5-1 and TRBJ2-7; D is perhaps TRBD2 (7 bases). V gave up 5 bases and J gave up 3 bases, with 15 bases separating them. From germline, CDR1 is SGHRS and CDR2 YFSETQ. The CDR3 sequence is 14 residues long. The CDR3 sequence is CASRTRGGLYEQYF. The CDR3 region has the DNA TGCGCCAGCAGGACAAGGGGGGGCCTCTACGAGCAGTACTTC.

This chain links TRBV7-9 with TRBJ2-7, with 8 bases aligning to TRBD1. The junction had 5 bases not matched to a gene; V was cut back by 5 bases and J by 2 bases. The CDR3 consists of 14 residues. CDR1 is SEHNR and CDR2 is FQNEAQ in the germline V gene (reference sequence). This CDR3 is CASSPDRGAYEQYV. The CDR3 DNA is TGTGCCAGCAGCCCTGACAGGGGAGCCTACGAGCAGTACGTC.